What follows are 5 T cell receptor beta chains derived from one specimen sequenced in a study of shared clonotypes between healthy human individuals (dated by TCRdb to 2019 to 2021). Libraries were constructed by the immunoSEQ multiplex PCR assay. TCRdb's version of the immuneACCESS table is confined to in-frame rearrangements and falls short of the full clone set. An unresolved V gene accounts for under half of the shortfall where checked; the remainder is of unknown origin. For this sample the table gives about 470,000 clones, of which roughly 80% were detected only once. The ten top clones hold roughly 13% of the sample. Specimen: PBMCs. The source is a woman in her thirties or forties in good health. Some clones in this sample may be carry-over from other donors' samples.

This chain joins TRBV5-6 and TRBJ2-3, with D possibly matching TRBD2 (6 bases). CDR1 is SGHDT, CDR2 YYEEEE, per germline. V lost 3 bases and J 0 bases, leaving 17 bases between the germline ends. The CDR3 is made up of 17 amino acids. In DNA form, the CDR3 reads TGTGCCAGCAGCTCTCTCCGGGAGCTTTCTAGCACAGATACGCAGTATTTT. It specifies CASSSLRELSSTDTQYF.

This clone was detected many times. CDR3 nucleotide sequence: TGTGCCAGCAGTGAATATGGCAGGGTAGGCACAGATACGCAGTATTTT. Encoded protein: CASSEYGRVGTDTQYF. V is TRBV25-1 and J is TRBJ2-3, with TRBD1 as a possible D gene (5 bases). Trimming pared 0 bases from V and 1 base from J, leaving 11 bases between. The length of the CDR3 is 16 residues. From germline, CDR1 is MGHDK and CDR2 SYGVNS.

This clone was seen only once. The V call is TRBV5-6, the J call TRBJ1-2; 8 bases fit TRBD1. The CDR3 extends over 13 amino acids. Germline V lookup: CDR1 SGHDT, CDR2 YYEEEE. The V gene end was trimmed by 4 bases and the J gene end by 7 bases; junction bases not matched to a gene: 6. The CDR3 DNA sequence: TGTGCCAGCAGCACGGGACAGGAGACTGGCTACACCTTC. Translated, it gives CASSTGQETGYTF.

Only a few counts were recorded for this clone. The chain has TRBV10-3 and TRBJ1-1; 9 bases match TRBD1. With 5 bases clipped from V and 11 bases from J, the junction kept 6 bases outside the gene matches. The CDR3 has 12 amino acids. Germline V gives CDR1 ENHRY, CDR2 SYGVKD. CDR3 nucleotides: TGTGCCATCAGTTGGACAGGGGAAGGCGCTTTCTTT. It specifies CAISWTGEGAFF.

The chain employs TRBV4-2 and TRBJ2-7; TRBD2 aligns across 9 bases. The CDR3 is made up of 15 amino acids. After removal of 4 bases from V and 5 bases from J, the junction contained 9 bases not matched to a gene. Germline CDR1 reads LGHNA; CDR2 reads YNFKEQ. The CDR3: CASSLLSGRRDEQYF. The CDR3 coding sequence is TGTGCCAGCAGCCTCCTTAGCGGGAGACGCGACGAGCAGTACTTC.